This is a list of T cell receptor beta chains from one sample in a study of Graves' ophthalmopathy and Graves' hyperthyroidism. One entry per CDR3 protein, called by TCRdb with MiXCR from the multiplex PCR reads. Of hundreds of thousands of distinct CDR3 sequences in the sample, about two fifths were seen once. Input material: peripheral blood. These receptors originate from an adult man with Graves' ophthalmopathy. Each CDR3 is given with its conserved first and last residue. A D gene is named only where the DNA matches it firmly. Clone sizes are given selectively: once, few, many, or a class where the clone is expanded.

>NA|many|TRBV10-3|TRBJ2-6
CASSELSGANVLTF
TGTGCCAGCAGTGAACTCTCTGGGGCCAACGTCCTGACTTTC
>NA|many|TRBV29-1|TRBJ1-1
CTPFRVRGFPEAFF
TGCACCCCTTTCCGGGTCAGGGGTTTTCCTGAAGCTTTCTTT
>NA|NA|TRBV10-3|TRBJ1-4
CASSEQEGGYTEKLFF
TGTGCCAGCAGTGAACAGGAGGGAGGGTATACTGAAAAACTGTTTTTT
>TRBD2|NA|TRBV11-1|TRBJ2-5
CASSLDGGRAFVETQYF
TGTGCCAGCAGCTTAGACGGCGGGAGGGCCTTCGTGGAGACCCAGTACTTC
>NA|NA|TRBV6-5|TRBJ2-7
CASRVGPYLEQYF
TGTGCCAGCAGGGTGGGACCGTATCTCGAACAGTACTTC
>TRBD1|many|TRBV7-2|TRBJ2-5
CASSSDWDRGPQETQYF
TGTGCCAGCAGCTCGGATTGGGACAGGGGGCCACAAGAGACCCAGTACTTC
>NA|NA|TRBV10-2|TRBJ2-7
CASSPLRNYEQYF
TGTGCCAGCTCACCACTCCGTAATTACGAGCAGTACTTC
>TRBD1|many|TRBV20-1|TRBJ2-7
CSAPTGVGEQYF
TGCAGTGCTCCGACAGGGGTTGGCGAGCAGTACTTC
>NA|NA|TRBV20-1|TRBJ2-2
CSAASGKHTGELFF
TGCAGTGCTGCATCCGGGAAGCACACCGGGGAGCTGTTTTTT
>TRBD1|few|TRBV10-3|TRBJ1-1
CASSLTGGWGTEAFF
TGTGCCAGCAGTTTGACAGGGGGTTGGGGCACTGAAGCTTTCTTT
>TRBD2|NA|TRBV20-1|TRBJ2-5
CSASGGLAGETQYF
TGCAGTGCTAGTGGGGGACTAGCGGGAGAGACCCAGTACTTC
>NA|many|TRBV7-2|TRBJ2-2
CASSLDGMGTGELFF
TGTGCCAGCAGCTTAGACGGCATGGGGACCGGGGAGCTGTTTTTT
>NA|NA|TRBV4-2|TRBJ1-4
CASSQDVGDRLFF
TGTGCCAGCAGCCAAGACGTAGGAGATCGGCTGTTTTTT
>TRBD1|NA|TRBV2|TRBJ1-2
CAKKSGGAWVHTF
TGTGCCAAAAAGTCAGGGGGCGCTTGGGTACACACCTTC
>TRBD1|NA|TRBV15|TRBJ2-7
CATSREPDRGDDEQYF
TGTGCCACCAGCAGAGAACCGGACAGGGGCGACGACGAGCAGTACTTC
>NA|many|TRBV19|TRBJ1-5
CASSIGDRRNQPQHF
TGTGCCAGTAGTATAGGCGACAGGCGCAATCAGCCCCAGCATTTT
>TRBD1|NA|TRBV24-1|TRBJ1-2
CATRQRGPNYGYTF
TGTGCCACCAGGCAAAGGGGGCCTAACTATGGCTACACCTTC
>TRBD2|NA|TRBV30|TRBJ2-2
CAWSVGAGGRTGELFF
TGTGCCTGGAGTGTCGGAGCGGGAGGGCGGACCGGGGAGCTGTTTTTT
>NA|many|TRBV9|TRBJ2-6
CASTQANSGANVLTF
TGTGCCAGCACTCAGGCAAACTCTGGGGCCAACGTCCTGACTTTC
>NA|NA|TRBV6-2/TRBV6-3|TRBJ2-5
CASSKGTDPYQETQYF
TGTGCCAGCAGTAAAGGGACCGATCCGTACCAAGAGACCCAGTACTTC
>NA|NA|TRBV15|TRBJ1-2
CATSRDTNYGYTF
TGTGCCACCAGCCGGGACACCAACTATGGCTACACCTTC
>NA|NA|TRBV10-3|TRBJ1-1
CAIRANSLNTEAFF
TGTGCCATCAGGGCGAACAGCCTTAACACTGAAGCTTTCTTT
>NA|NA|TRBV9|TRBJ2-2
CASSVPALRDHTNTGEPFF
TGTGCCAGCAGCGTTCCGGCGTTGAGGGATCACACGAACACCGGGGAGCCGTTTTTT
>TRBD2|NA|TRBV10-3|TRBJ2-7
CASSRTSGSGNEQYF
TGTGCCAGCAGTCGGACTAGCGGGAGTGGCAACGAGCAGTACTTC
>TRBD1|NA|TRBV7-9|TRBJ1-4
CASSFDRVSEKLFF
TGTGCCAGCAGCTTTGACAGGGTCAGTGAAAAACTGTTTTTT
>NA|NA|TRBV6-5|TRBJ1-2
CASKNVGGPNYGYTF
TGTGCCAGCAAGAACGTAGGCGGGCCGAACTATGGCTACACCTTC
>NA|NA|TRBV19|TRBJ1-5
CASTPGLAAKETQHF
TGTGCCAGTACCCCGGGACTAGCGGCAAAAGAGACCCAGCATTTT
>TRBD1|many|TRBV7-8|TRBJ1-1
CASSPGTGSTEAFF
TGTGCCAGCAGCCCCGGGACAGGGTCAACTGAAGCTTTCTTT
>TRBD1|NA|TRBV29-1|TRBJ1-5
CSVGQGGETQHF
TGCAGCGTCGGACAGGGAGGGGAGACCCAGCATTTT
>TRBD1|few|TRBV7-8|TRBJ2-7
CASSNRDRGRSEQYF
TGTGCCAGCAGCAACCGGGACAGGGGGCGGAGCGAGCAGTACTTC
>NA|NA|TRBV5-1|TRBJ1-3
CASSLTGLANTIYF
TGCGCCAGCAGCTTGACAGGCTTGGCAAACACCATATATTTT
>TRBD1|NA|TRBV29-1|TRBJ1-3
CSRWGQGASGNTIYF
TGCAGCCGTTGGGGACAGGGGGCTTCTGGAAACACCATATATTTT
>NA|NA|TRBV10-2|TRBJ2-2
CASKGDLSEGGAGELFF
TGCGCCAGCAAGGGGGACCTATCGGAGGGGGGCGCCGGGGAGCTGTTTTTT
>TRBD1|NA|TRBV5-8|TRBJ1-5
CAWSPGGLDQPQHF
TGTGCCTGGAGTCCAGGGGGTCTTGATCAGCCCCAGCATTTT
>NA|once|TRBV2|TRBJ1-4
CAGSHGMIANEKLFF
TGTGCCGGCAGTCATGGGATGATAGCTAATGAAAAACTGTTTTTT
>NA|NA|TRBV19|TRBJ1-5
CARSPGGFPYQPQHF
TGTGCCCGTAGTCCGGGGGGGTTCCCGTATCAGCCCCAGCATTTT
>NA|NA|TRBV9|TRBJ1-6
CASSADGYNSPLHF
TGTGCCAGCAGCGCCGACGGGTATAATTCACCCCTCCACTTT
>TRBD2|NA|TRBV2|TRBJ2-1
CANGLAGESYNEQFF
TGTGCCAACGGACTAGCGGGGGAGTCCTACAATGAGCAGTTCTTC
>TRBD1|NA|TRBV11-2|TRBJ1-5
CASSSGGTGGGQPQHF
TGTGCCAGCAGCTCAGGGGGGACAGGGGGAGGCCAGCCCCAGCATTTT
>NA|NA|TRBV29-1|TRBJ1-1
CSVGQGHGVEAFF
TGCAGCGTTGGCCAGGGACACGGAGTTGAAGCTTTCTTT
>NA|many|TRBV10-3|TRBJ1-1
CAISVGQMNTEAFF
TGTGCCATCAGCGTGGGACAAATGAACACTGAAGCTTTCTTT
>NA|many|TRBV19|TRBJ2-7
CASSKTGSFGSYEQYF
TGTGCCAGTAGTAAGACGGGATCCTTCGGCAGCTACGAGCAGTACTTC
>NA|NA|TRBV9|TRBJ1-1
CASSAAPGTGTEAFF
TGTGCCAGCAGCGCAGCACCAGGCACCGGGACTGAAGCTTTCTTT
>NA|many|TRBV7-9|TRBJ1-1
CAAGTEPMNTEAFF
TGTGCCGCTGGGACGGAGCCCATGAACACTGAAGCTTTCTTT
>TRBD1|many|TRBV5-1|TRBJ2-5
CASSPGQGEETQYF
TGTGCTAGCAGCCCGGGACAGGGAGAGGAGACCCAGTACTTC
>TRBD2|NA|TRBV2|TRBJ2-2
CASSKTGSGADTGELFF
TGTGCCAGCAGTAAGACAGGTAGCGGGGCGGACACCGGGGAGCTGTTTTTT
>NA|NA|TRBV10-3|TRBJ1-5
CAISEPGIGQPQHF
TGTGCCATCAGTGAGCCCGGGATTGGTCAGCCCCAGCATTTT
>NA|many|TRBV19|TRBJ1-1
CASSKGGGGAMNTEAFF
TGTGCCAGTAGCAAAGGAGGGGGGGGTGCCATGAACACTGAAGCTTTCTTT
>NA|many|TRBV19|TRBJ2-6
CASKLGAGANVLTF
TGTGCCAGTAAGCTCGGGGCTGGGGCCAACGTCCTGACTTTC
>NA|many|TRBV12-3/TRBV12-4|TRBJ1-3
CASSSPRGGNTIYF
TGTGCCAGCTCGTCGCCCCGGGGAGGAAACACCATATATTTT
>NA|many|TRBV12-3/TRBV12-4|TRBJ2-7
CASSYDSTYEQYF
TGTGCCAGCAGTTATGACTCGACCTACGAGCAGTACTTC
>NA|NA|TRBV2|TRBJ2-5
CASRGTLLFQETQYF
TGTGCCAGCAGAGGGACACTCCTATTCCAAGAGACCCAGTACTTC
>NA|NA|TRBV15|TRBJ1-5
CATRDGGDQPQHF
TGTGCCACCAGGGACGGGGGGGATCAGCCCCAGCATTTT
>NA|NA|TRBV10-3|TRBJ1-3
CATPIRGSGNTIYF
TGTGCCACCCCGATTAGGGGGTCTGGAAACACCATATATTTT
>NA|NA|TRBV30|TRBJ2-7
CAWRGQVGYEQYF
TGTGCCTGGAGAGGCCAGGTCGGCTACGAGCAGTACTTC
>NA|many|TRBV7-9|TRBJ1-2
CASSLVITSEGYTF
TGTGCCAGCAGCTTAGTTATAACATCTGAGGGCTACACCTTC
>NA|NA|TRBV30|TRBJ2-7
CAWSVEDEQYF
TGTGCCTGGAGTGTCGAAGACGAGCAGTACTTC
>NA|NA|TRBV5-4|TRBJ2-7
CASSSRVGALDEQYF
TGTGCCAGCAGCTCGCGGGTGGGGGCGTTGGACGAGCAGTACTTC
>NA|NA|TRBV9|TRBJ2-7
CASSASYNSYEQYF
TGTGCCAGCAGCGCATCCTACAACAGTTACGAGCAGTACTTC
>TRBD2|few|TRBV19|TRBJ2-2
CASSIAPRLAGTTGELFF
TGTGCCAGTAGTATAGCCCCGAGACTAGCGGGAACCACCGGGGAGCTGTTTTTT